This entry concerns a single T cell receptor (beta chain). Its antigen remains unidentified. No per-base quality is available; no much larger clone lies one base away. Library generation was performed with PCR. Sequencer: Illumina HiSeq 2500. TCR library preparation used molecular barcoding, with unique molecular identifiers applied to normalize quantification of the TCRbeta repertoire. TCRdb passed the public sequencing reads through fastp at Q25 and MiXCR, retaining productive beta sequences. Each record represents a unique CDR3 protein, reported with the most common genes and DNA among its rows. Present in this sample are around 700,000 distinct CDR3 sequences, around 13% of which were seen just once. The ten most abundant clones make up approximately 0.8% of the sample. The data originate from a study of T-cell reconstitution after alpha-beta-depleted transplantation in children listed by TCRdb under 2016. As for the study more broadly: Using TCR repertoire profiling, the study followed T-cell immune reconstitution in a quantitative way in children after TCRalphabeta/CD19-depleted allogeneic hematopoietic cell transplantation. Paper-wide results and their limitations: The apparently early recovery of alphabetaT-cell counts about two months after transplant reportedly depended on only several hundred rapidly expanded clones that came from non-depleted graft cells. In some patients, high TCRbeta diversity at day 60 was attributed to recipient T cells and intrathymic progenitors that had survived conditioning. Over the following months the frequencies of hyperexpanded clones went down, and after one year T-cell counts and TCRbeta diversity were mostly credited to newly produced T cells.

The CDR3 has 14 amino acids, counting the end cysteine and phenylalanine. Only the CDR3 part of the read is kept: 42 bases, read in frame from the first base. CDR1 and CDR2, per the germline V gene, are SGHTA and FQGTGA. Trimming takes 5 bases from V and 7 bases from J, and the germline ends sit 18 bases apart. The sample's treatment or condition label, decoded: allogeneic hematopoietic cell transplantation with graft depleted of TCRalphabeta T cells and CD19 B cells. The transplant recipients were children given TCRalphabeta/CD19-depleted allogeneic hematopoietic cell grafts. Here the chain combines TRBV7-3 and TRBJ2-7; too little of a D gene remains to name it. This specimen consisted of PBMCs, obtained before TCRalphabeta/CD19-depleted stem cell transplant. This clonotype originated in a girl aged 2 to 10 with congenital amegakaryocytic thrombocytopenia, due to receive a stem cell transplant. The DNA sequence reads TGTGCCAGCAGCCAGCCGACTTTACCACAGGAGCAGTACTTC. This encodes CASSQPTLPQEQYF. Where the CDR3 stops, the reference TRBV7-3 and TRBJ2-7 genes take over; the full variable domain is GAGVSQTPSNKVTEKGKYVELRCDPISGHTALYWYRQSLGQGPEFLIYFQGTGAADDSGLPNDRFFAVRPEGSVSTLKIQRTERGDSAVYLCASSQPTLPQEQYFGPGTRLTVT.